These 24 T cell receptor beta chains originate from one sample sequenced in a study of shared clonotypes between healthy human individuals. Only in-frame clones appear in the TCRdb table, and some are missing; sequencing was by immunoSEQ multiplex PCR. The sample shows nearly 750,000 clones, 72% of them seen only once. The sample comprised memory CD4+ T cells sorted from blood. The subset denotes: CD45RA-negative fraction. Source of these receptors: a woman aged 30 to 39 in good health.

This sequence joins TRBV7-2 and TRBJ1-2, with a possible D match to TRBD1 (5 bases). Germline-derived CDR1 and CDR2 are SGHTA and FQGNSA. V gave up 3 bases and J gave up 11 bases, with 19 bases separating them. CDR3 length: 14 amino acids. The CDR3, as DNA: TGTGCCAGCAGCTTCCCGGAAAACCGGGGGGGATACACCTTC. Its translation: CASSFPENRGGYTF.

J is TRBJ2-2 and V is TRBV18, with D tentatively TRBD2 (6 bases). The CDR3 loop spans 16 amino acids. Trimming shortened V by 6 bases and J by 6 bases, and 20 bases separated the two germline ends. Looked up from germline, CDR1 is KGHSH and CDR2 is LQKENI. The chain's CDR3 is CASSPRSGSWSGELFF. For the CDR3, the DNA is TGTGCCAGCTCGCCCAGGTCCGGGAGCTGGTCCGGGGAGCTGTTTTTT.

The chain carries TRBV2 and TRBJ1-2, with unresolved D. Trimming stripped 6 bases from V and 8 bases from J, with 13 bases between. This CDR3 is 12 amino acids long. Germline loops: CDR1 SNHLY, CDR2 FYNNEI. The CDR3 loop is CASSGHTAGYTF. In nucleotides, the CDR3 is TGTGCCAGCAGCGGGCACACCGCAGGCTACACCTTC.

This sequence joins TRBV28 and TRBJ2-3; weak D call: TRBD2 (5 bases). The CDR3 runs to 16 residues. Germline V gene lookup returns CDR1 MDHEN and CDR2 SYDVKM. Deletions cut 8 bases from V and 1 base from J, with 19 bases between. In DNA form, the CDR3 reads TGTGCCAGCGCTCCCACCATTCACGGGGGCACAGATACGCAGTATTTT. Its translation: CASAPTIHGGTDTQYF.

Turning to this clone: The same CDR3 arises from other DNA sequences in this sample as well. The chain uses TRBV18 and TRBJ2-7; D is ambiguous. V lost 2 bases and J 1 base, leaving 9 bases between the germline ends. The CDR3 is 14 amino acids. The germline gives CDR1 KGHSH, CDR2 LQKENI. This chain's CDR3 is CASSPSRGSYEQYF. The CDR3 DNA reads TGTGCCAGCTCACCATCTCGCGGTTCCTACGAGCAGTACTTC.

The V gene is TRBV11-2, the J gene TRBJ1-2, with 9 bases aligning to TRBD1. Per germline, CDR1 SGHAT and CDR2 FQNNGV. V was pared by 7 bases and J by 4 bases, with 10 bases of the junction left unmatched. The CDR3 loop spans 15 amino acids. The CDR3 reads CASTPTGGVTYGYTF. The CDR3 nucleotides are TGTGCCAGCACCCCGACAGGGGGGGTGACCTATGGCTACACCTTC.

This clone was observed many times. The CDR3 sequence is CASSRLVPPSYEQYF. CDR3 nucleotide sequence: TGTGCCAGTTCCCGACTAGTACCACCCTCCTACGAGCAGTACTTC. The chain joins TRBV19 to TRBJ2-7; tentatively, D is TRBD2 (6 bases). V was cut by 8 bases and J by 0 bases, with 17 bases left in between. The germline V gene encodes CDR1 LNHDA and CDR2 SQIVND (reference sequence). CDR3 length: 15 amino acids. The whole variable domain, remainder taken from reference TRBV19 and TRBJ2-7, is DGGITQSPKYLFRKEGQNVTLSCEQNLNHDAMYWYRQDPGQGLRLIYYSQIVNDFQKGDIAEGYSVSREKKESFPLTVTSAQKNPTAFYLCASSRLVPPSYEQYFGPGTRLTVT.

For this clone: This likely came from a read error, as a far larger clone is one base away. The same CDR3 arises from other DNA sequences in this sample as well. J is TRBJ2-3 and V is TRBV28; 11 bases agree with TRBD2. Trimming cost V 5 bases and J 1 base; bases outside gene matches: 8. Germline V gives CDR1 MDHEN, CDR2 SYDVKM. This CDR3 has 17 residues. CDR3 loop: CASSPLGLAGGTDTQYF. CDR3 in DNA: TGTGCCAGCAGTCCATTAGGACTAGCGGGCGGCACAGATACGCAGTATTTT.

J is TRBJ1-5 and V is TRBV27; TRBD1 aligns across 7 bases. Germline CDR1 is MNHEY and CDR2 is SMNVEV (reference sequence). V lost 6 bases and J lost 1; bases outside the gene matches: 6. The CDR3 has 15 amino acids. CDR3 sequence (DNA): TGTGCCAGCAGAGACAGGGTGGGGAGCAATCAGCCCCAGCATTTT. Encoded protein: CASRDRVGSNQPQHF.

The V gene is TRBV4-1, the J gene TRBJ1-1; 7 bases agree with TRBD1. Trimming removed 1 base from V and 3 bases from J; junction bases left unmatched: 11. This CDR3 region has 17 residues. Germline V CDR1 and CDR2: MGHRA, YSYEKL. In DNA form, the CDR3 reads TGCGCCAGCAGCCAAGGACCCCTCGCCAGGGGGGACACTGAAGCTTTCTTT. Residues: CASSQGPLARGDTEAFF.

The rearrangement joins TRBV11-1 to TRBJ2-5; possible D gene TRBD2, 6 bases. Trimming left V 2 bases short and J 5 bases short, with 18 bases between. The length of the CDR3 is 16 residues. CDR1 SGHAT and CDR2 FQDESV come from the germline V gene (reference sequence). The CDR3 loop is CASSLSRSGRHETQYF. DNA for the CDR3: TGTGCCAGCAGCTTAAGTCGTTCAGGGAGGCACGAGACCCAGTACTTC.

The rearrangement joins TRBV6-1 to TRBJ1-5, with 7 bases matching TRBD1. Germline-derived CDR1 and CDR2 are MNHNS and SASEGT. Germline trimming cut 4 bases from V and 2 bases from J; bases unmatched to any gene: 5. This CDR3 is built from 15 residues. DNA of the CDR3: TGTGCCAGCAGTGTGACAGGGTTGGGCAATCAGCCCCAGCATTTT. Its protein is CASSVTGLGNQPQHF.

This clone was counted a few times. This rearrangement joins TRBV5-6 to TRBJ1-1, with D perhaps matching TRBD1 (6 bases). The CDR3 spans 14 residues. The germline V and J ends were trimmed by 0 bases and 4 bases, with 10 bases remaining between them. The germline V gene encodes CDR1 SGHDT and CDR2 YYEEEE. CDR3 DNA: TGTGCCAGCAGCTTGGGAACAGGGAGCACTGAAGCTTTCTTT. Its protein product is CASSLGTGSTEAFF.

The V call is TRBV5-6, the J call TRBJ1-2, with D possibly TRBD1 on 6 matching bases. The V and J ends lost 4 bases and 2 bases respectively, with 18 bases between them. The germline CDR1 and CDR2 sequences are SGHDT and YYEEEE. The CDR3 loop spans 16 amino acids. CDR3 sequence: CASSPLGTGKNYGYTF. In DNA, the CDR3 is TGTGCCAGCAGCCCCCTGGGCACAGGGAAGAACTATGGCTACACCTTC.

CDR3 residues: CASSQVADNGNTIYF. The DNA for the CDR3 is TGCGCCAGCAGCCAAGTCGCGGACAACGGAAACACCATATATTTT. J is TRBJ1-3 and V is TRBV4-1; tentatively, D is TRBD1 (5 bases). Germline CDR1 reads MGHRA; CDR2 reads YSYEKL. The CDR3 has 15 amino acids. V lost 1 base, J lost 4 bases, and 11 bases lay in between.

This chain connects TRBV7-2 to TRBJ1-4, with TRBD1 as a possible D gene (6 bases). There are 13 residues in the CDR3. Trimming cost V 6 bases and J 5 bases, with 10 bases left between them. From germline, CDR1 is SGHTA and CDR2 FQGNSA. Written as DNA, the CDR3 is TGTGCCAGCAGTCCTGACAGGAATGAAAAACTGTTTTTT. This gives the protein CASSPDRNEKLFF. Full variable domain (remainder filled in from reference TRBV7-2 and TRBJ1-4): GAGVSQSPSNKVTEKGKDVELRCDPISGHTALYWYRQSLGQGLEFLIYFQGNSAPDKSGLPSDRFSAERTGGSVSTLTIQRTQQEDSAVYLCASSPDRNEKLFFGSGTQLSVL.

The chain has TRBV30 and TRBJ2-3; 8 bases match TRBD1. Per germline, CDR1 GTSNPN and CDR2 SVGIG (reference sequence). J was trimmed by 3 bases and V by 2 bases; bases with no gene match: 7. CDR3 length: 15 residues. The DNA of the CDR3 is TGTGCCTGGAGTAGGCAGGGGGCGTCGACAGATACGCAGTATTTT. Translation gives CAWSRQGASTDTQYF.

This chain links TRBV5-1 with TRBJ1-4; no definite D call. The CDR3 has 13 amino acids. CDR1 is SGHRS and CDR2 is YFSETQ in the germline V gene. Trimming shortened V by 0 bases and J by 5 bases, and 5 bases separated the two germline ends. CDR3 region: CASSLGQNEKLFF. Written as DNA, the CDR3 is TGCGCCAGCAGCTTGGGGCAGAATGAAAAACTGTTTTTT.

This chain connects TRBV6-1 to TRBJ1-2; D ambiguous. The CDR3 covers 15 residues. The ends were cut back, 0 bases at V and 8 bases at J, with 16 bases in the middle. Looked up from germline, CDR1 is MNHNS and CDR2 is SASEGT. CDR3 in amino acids: CASSEAKFVRRGYTF. CDR3 bases: TGTGCCAGCAGTGAAGCGAAGTTTGTTCGGAGAGGCTACACCTTC.

The gene calls are TRBV11-1 and TRBJ1-2; D is unresolved. In germline, CDR1 is SGHAT, CDR2 FQDESV (reference sequence). The V end was cut by 3 bases, the J end by 3 bases, with 8 bases between. This CDR3 comprises 13 residues. The CDR3 nucleotides read TGTGCCAGCAGCTTCAACACCCACTATGGCTACACCTTC. Protein product: CASSFNTHYGYTF.

The chain links TRBV7-9 to TRBJ1-2, with D uncertain. CDR1 SEHNR and CDR2 FQNEAQ come from the germline V gene (reference sequence). This CDR3 has 13 amino acids. V lost 1 base and J 3 bases, leaving 6 bases between the germline ends. The DNA of the CDR3 is TGTGCCAGCAGCTTAGGCACCGACTATGGCTACACCTTC. It specifies CASSLGTDYGYTF.

Remarks on this clone: Additional DNA sequences in this sample encode the identical CDR3. The chain links TRBV28 to TRBJ2-5, with D hard to call. Germline CDR1 MDHEN, CDR2 SYDVKM. Trimming left V 1 base short and J 2 bases short, with 2 bases between. There are 12 residues in the CDR3. CDR3 coding DNA: TGTGCCAGCAGTTTATCGCAAGAGACCCAGTACTTC. It encodes CASSLSQETQYF.

The rearrangement links TRBV27 to TRBJ1-6; 8 nucleotides match TRBD1. The CDR3 totals 18 residues. The V gene end was trimmed by 6 bases and the J gene end by 10 bases; junction bases not matched to a gene: 20. Germline V gene sequence: CDR1 MNHEY, CDR2 SMNVEV (reference sequence). The CDR3 bases are TGTGCCAGCAGATTAGGACAGGGTATCACTGGAGTGTGGTCACCCCTCCACTTT. It specifies CASRLGQGITGVWSPLHF.

This clone was counted between two and nine times. This chain uses TRBV6-5 with TRBJ2-1; D remains unclear. The CDR3 runs to 13 residues. Trimming stripped 7 bases from V and 2 bases from J, with 9 bases between. CDR1 MNHEY and CDR2 SVGAGI come from the germline V gene. DNA of the CDR3: TGTGCCAGCATGGCAGCAACCTACAATGAGCAGTTCTTC. This sequence encodes CASMAATYNEQFF.